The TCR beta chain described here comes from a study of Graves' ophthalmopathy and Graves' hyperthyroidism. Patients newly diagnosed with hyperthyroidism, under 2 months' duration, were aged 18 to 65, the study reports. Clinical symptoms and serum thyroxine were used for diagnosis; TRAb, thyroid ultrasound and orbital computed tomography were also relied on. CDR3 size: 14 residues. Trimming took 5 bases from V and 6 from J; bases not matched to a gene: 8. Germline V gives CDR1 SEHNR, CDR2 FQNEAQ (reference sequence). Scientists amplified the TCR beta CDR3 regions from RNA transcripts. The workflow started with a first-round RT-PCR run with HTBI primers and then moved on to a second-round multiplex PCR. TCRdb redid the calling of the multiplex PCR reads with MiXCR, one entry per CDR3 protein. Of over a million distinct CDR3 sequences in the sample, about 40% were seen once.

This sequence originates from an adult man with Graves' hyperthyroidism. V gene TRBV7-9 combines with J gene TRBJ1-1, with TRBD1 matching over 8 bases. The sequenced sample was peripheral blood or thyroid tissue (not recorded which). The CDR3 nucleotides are TGTGCCAGCAGCCGAGACAGGGGAAAGGCTGAAGCTTTCTTT. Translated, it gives CASSRDRGKAEAFF.